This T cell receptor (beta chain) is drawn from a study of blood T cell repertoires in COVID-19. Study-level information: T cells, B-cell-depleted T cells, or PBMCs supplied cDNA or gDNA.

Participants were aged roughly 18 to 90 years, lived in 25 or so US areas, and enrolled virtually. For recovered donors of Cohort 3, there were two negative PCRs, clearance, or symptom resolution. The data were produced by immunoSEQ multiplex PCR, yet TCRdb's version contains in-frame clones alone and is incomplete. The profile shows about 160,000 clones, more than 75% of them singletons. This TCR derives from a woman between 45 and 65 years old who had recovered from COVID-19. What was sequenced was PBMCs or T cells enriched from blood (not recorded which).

CDR3 bases: TGCGCCAGCAGTCAATACCGGACAGGACAGAATGAAAAACTGTTTTTT. This gives the protein CASSQYRTGQNEKLFF. This chain connects TRBV23-1 to TRBJ1-4; 7 bases fit TRBD1. TRBV23-1 is reported as an ORF; its role is uncertain. This CDR3 is built from 16 residues. V lost 1 base to trimming and J lost 5 bases; unmatched junction nucleotides: 7.